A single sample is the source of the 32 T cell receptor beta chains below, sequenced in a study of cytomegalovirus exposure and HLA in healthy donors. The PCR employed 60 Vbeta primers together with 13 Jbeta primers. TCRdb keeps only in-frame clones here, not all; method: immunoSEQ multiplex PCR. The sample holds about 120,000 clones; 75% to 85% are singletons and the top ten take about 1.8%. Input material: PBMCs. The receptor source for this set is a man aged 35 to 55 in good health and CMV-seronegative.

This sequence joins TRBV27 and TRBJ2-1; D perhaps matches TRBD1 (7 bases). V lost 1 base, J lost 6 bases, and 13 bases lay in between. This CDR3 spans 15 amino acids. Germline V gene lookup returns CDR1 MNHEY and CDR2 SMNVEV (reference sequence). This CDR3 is CASSLFGQGGNEQFF. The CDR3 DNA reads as TGTGCCAGCAGTTTATTCGGCCAGGGGGGCAATGAGCAGTTCTTC.

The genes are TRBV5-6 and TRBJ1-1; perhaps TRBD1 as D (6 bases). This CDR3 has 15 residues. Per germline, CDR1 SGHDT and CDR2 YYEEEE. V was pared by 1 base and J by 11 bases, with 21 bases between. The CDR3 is CASSLRRGRLSGAFF. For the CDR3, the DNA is TGTGCCAGCAGCTTGCGGCGGGGGCGGCTGAGTGGGGCTTTCTTT.

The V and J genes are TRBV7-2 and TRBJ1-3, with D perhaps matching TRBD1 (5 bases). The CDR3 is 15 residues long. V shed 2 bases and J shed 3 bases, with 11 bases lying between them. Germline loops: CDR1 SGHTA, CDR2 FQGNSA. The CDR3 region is CASSLRSTDGNTIYF. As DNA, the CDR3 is TGTGCCAGCAGCTTAAGGTCGACAGATGGAAACACCATATATTTT.

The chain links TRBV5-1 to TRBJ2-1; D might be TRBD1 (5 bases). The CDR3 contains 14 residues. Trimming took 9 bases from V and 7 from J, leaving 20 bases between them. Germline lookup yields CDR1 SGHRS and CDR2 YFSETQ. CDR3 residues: CATTPDSVVNEQFF. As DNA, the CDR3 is TGCGCCACGACCCCCGACAGCGTGGTTAATGAGCAGTTCTTC.

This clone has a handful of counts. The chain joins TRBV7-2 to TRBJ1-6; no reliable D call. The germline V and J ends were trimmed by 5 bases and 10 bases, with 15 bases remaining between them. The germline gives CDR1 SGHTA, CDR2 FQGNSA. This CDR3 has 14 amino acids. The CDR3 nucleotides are TGTGCCAGCAGCGCGACTCCGGGGTCCTCACCCCTCCACTTT. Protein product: CASSATPGSSPLHF. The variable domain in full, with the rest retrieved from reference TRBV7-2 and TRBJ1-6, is GAGVSQSPSNKVTEKGKDVELRCDPISGHTALYWYRQSLGQGLEFLIYFQGNSAPDKSGLPSDRFSAERTGGSVSTLTIQRTQQEDSAVYLCASSATPGSSPLHFGNGTRLTVT.

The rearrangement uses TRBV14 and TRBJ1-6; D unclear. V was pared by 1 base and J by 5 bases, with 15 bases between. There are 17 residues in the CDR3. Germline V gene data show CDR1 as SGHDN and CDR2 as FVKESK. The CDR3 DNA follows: TGTGCCAGCAGCCAAGCGTGGGCCGGCACCAATAATTCACCCCTCCACTTT. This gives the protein CASSQAWAGTNNSPLHF.

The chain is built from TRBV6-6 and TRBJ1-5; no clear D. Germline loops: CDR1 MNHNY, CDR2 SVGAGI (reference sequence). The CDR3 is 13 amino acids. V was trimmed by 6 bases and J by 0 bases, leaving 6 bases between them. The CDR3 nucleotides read TGTGCCAGCAGCCAGGATAGCAATCAGCCCCAGCATTTT. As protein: CASSQDSNQPQHF.

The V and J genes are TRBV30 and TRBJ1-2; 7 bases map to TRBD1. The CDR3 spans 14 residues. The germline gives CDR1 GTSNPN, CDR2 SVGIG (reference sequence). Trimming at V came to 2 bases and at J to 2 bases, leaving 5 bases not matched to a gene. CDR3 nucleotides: TGTGCCTGGAGTATACCGGGACAGAACTATGGCTACACCTTC. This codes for CAWSIPGQNYGYTF.

The CDR3 DNA is TGTGCCAGCTCCATGGGACAGGGCTTGGCCGAGCAGTACTTC. Translating it yields CASSMGQGLAEQYF. The V gene is TRBV18, the J gene TRBJ2-7, with 9 bases identical to TRBD1. Germline CDR1 and CDR2: KGHSH and LQKENI. Trimming cost V 6 bases and J 6 bases; bases outside gene matches: 9. CDR3 length equals 14 residues.

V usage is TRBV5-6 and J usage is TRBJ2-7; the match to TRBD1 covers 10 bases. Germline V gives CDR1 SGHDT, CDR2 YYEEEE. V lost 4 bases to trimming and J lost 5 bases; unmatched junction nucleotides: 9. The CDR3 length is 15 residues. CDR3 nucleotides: TGTGCCAGCAGCAAAACCCCTGACAGGGGGCACGAGCAGTACTTC. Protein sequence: CASSKTPDRGHEQYF.

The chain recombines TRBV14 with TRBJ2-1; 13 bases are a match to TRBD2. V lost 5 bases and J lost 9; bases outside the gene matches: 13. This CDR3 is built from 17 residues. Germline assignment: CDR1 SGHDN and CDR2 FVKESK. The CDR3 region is CASSLGVRTSGGLEQFF. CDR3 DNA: TGTGCCAGCAGCTTGGGGGTGAGGACTAGCGGGGGACTTGAGCAGTTCTTC.

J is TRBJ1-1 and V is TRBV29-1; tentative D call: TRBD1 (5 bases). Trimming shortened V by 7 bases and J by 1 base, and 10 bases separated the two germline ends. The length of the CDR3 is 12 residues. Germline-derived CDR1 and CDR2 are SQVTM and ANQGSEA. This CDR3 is CSGLQANTEAFF. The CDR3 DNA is TGCAGCGGGCTACAGGCGAACACTGAAGCTTTCTTT.

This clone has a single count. The CDR3 DNA follows: TGTGCCAGCGCGGGACTAGACTACGAGCAGTACTTC. Protein: CASAGLDYEQYF. The chain recombines TRBV5-6 with TRBJ2-7; 8 bases are shared with TRBD2. Germline V lookup: CDR1 SGHDT, CDR2 YYEEEE. V lost 7 bases and J lost 3; bases outside the gene matches: 3. The CDR3 is 12 residues long.

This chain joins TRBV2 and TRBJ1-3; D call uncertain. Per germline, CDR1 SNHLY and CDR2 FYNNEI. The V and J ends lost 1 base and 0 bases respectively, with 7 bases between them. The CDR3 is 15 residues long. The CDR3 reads CASSEVGYSGNTIYF. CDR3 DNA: TGTGCCAGCAGTGAAGTCGGTTACTCTGGAAACACCATATATTTT.

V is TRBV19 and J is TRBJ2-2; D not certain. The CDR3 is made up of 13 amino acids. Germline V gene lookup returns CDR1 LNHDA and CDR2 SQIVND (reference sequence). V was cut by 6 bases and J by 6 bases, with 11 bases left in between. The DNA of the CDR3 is TGTGCCAGTAGCCCTTTATCCTCCGGGGAGCTGTTTTTT. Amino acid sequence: CASSPLSSGELFF.

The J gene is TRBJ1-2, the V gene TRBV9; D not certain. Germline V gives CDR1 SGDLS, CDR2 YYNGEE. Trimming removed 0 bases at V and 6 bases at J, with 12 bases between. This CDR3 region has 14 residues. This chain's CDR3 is CASSVDPRGNGYTF. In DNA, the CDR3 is TGTGCCAGCAGCGTAGATCCTCGGGGAAATGGCTACACCTTC.

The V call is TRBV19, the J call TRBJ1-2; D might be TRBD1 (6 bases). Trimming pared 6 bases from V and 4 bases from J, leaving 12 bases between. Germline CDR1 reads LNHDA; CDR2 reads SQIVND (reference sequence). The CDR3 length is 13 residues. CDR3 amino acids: CASSHRESYGYTF. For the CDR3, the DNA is TGTGCCAGTAGCCACAGGGAGAGCTATGGCTACACCTTC.

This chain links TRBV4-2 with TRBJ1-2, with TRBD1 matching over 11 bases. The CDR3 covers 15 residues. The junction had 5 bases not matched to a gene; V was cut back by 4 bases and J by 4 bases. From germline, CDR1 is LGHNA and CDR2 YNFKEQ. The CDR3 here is CASSRTGGDGYGYTF. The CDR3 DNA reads TGTGCCAGCAGCCGGACAGGGGGCGATGGCTATGGCTACACCTTC.

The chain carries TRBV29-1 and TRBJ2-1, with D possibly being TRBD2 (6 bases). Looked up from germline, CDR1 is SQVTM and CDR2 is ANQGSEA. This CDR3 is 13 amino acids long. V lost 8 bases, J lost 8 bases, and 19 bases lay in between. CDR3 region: CSLRDSRSHEQFF. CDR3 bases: TGCAGCCTCCGGGACTCCCGTTCTCATGAGCAGTTCTTC.

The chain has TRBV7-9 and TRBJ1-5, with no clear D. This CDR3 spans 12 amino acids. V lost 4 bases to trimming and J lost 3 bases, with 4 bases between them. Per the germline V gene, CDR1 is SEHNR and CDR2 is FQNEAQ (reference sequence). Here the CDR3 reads CASSSDNQPQHF. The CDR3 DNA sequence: TGTGCCAGCAGCTCAGACAATCAGCCCCAGCATTTT.

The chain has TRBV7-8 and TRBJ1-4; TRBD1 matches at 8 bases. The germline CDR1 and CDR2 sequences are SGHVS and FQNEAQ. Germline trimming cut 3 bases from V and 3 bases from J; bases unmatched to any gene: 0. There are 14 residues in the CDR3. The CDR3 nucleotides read TGTGCCAGCAGCTTGACAGGGGCTAATGAAAAACTGTTTTTT. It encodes CASSLTGANEKLFF.

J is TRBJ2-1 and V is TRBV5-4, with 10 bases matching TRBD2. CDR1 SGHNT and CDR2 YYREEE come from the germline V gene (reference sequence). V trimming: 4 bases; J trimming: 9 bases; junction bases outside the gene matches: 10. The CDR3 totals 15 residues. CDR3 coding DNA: TGTGCCAGCAGCGGGGGGGCTAGCGGGAGCTTTGAGCAGTTCTTC. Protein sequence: CASSGGASGSFEQFF.

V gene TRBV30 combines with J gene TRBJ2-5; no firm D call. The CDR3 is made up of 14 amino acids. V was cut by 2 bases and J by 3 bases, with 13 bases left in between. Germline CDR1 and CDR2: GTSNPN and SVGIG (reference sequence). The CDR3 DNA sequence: TGTGCCTGGAGTTTGGGCACCTGGGAAGAGACCCAGTACTTC. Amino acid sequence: CAWSLGTWEETQYF.

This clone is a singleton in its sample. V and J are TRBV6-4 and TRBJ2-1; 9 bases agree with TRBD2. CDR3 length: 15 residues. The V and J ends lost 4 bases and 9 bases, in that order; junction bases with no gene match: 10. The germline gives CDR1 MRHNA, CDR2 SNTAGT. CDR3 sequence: CASSGHIAGATEQFF. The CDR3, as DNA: TGTGCCAGCAGTGGACATATAGCGGGAGCAACTGAGCAGTTCTTC.

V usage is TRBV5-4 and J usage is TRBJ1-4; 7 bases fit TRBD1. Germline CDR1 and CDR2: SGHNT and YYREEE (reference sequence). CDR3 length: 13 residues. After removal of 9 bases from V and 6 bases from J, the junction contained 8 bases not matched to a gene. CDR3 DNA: TGTGCCACAGAGGGACAGAACTATGAAAAACTGTTTTTT. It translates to CATEGQNYEKLFF.

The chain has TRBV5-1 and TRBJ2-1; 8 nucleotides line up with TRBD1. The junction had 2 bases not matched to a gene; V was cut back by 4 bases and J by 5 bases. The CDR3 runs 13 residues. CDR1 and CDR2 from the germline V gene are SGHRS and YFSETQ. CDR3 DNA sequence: TGCGCCAGCAGCGTCAGGGGGCACAATGAGCAGTTCTTC. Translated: CASSVRGHNEQFF.

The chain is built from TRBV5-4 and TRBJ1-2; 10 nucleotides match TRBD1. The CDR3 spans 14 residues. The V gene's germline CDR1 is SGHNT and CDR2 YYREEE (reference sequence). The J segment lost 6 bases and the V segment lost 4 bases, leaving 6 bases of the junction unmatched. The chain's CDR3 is CASSGWTGGHGYTF. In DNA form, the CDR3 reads TGTGCCAGCAGCGGATGGACAGGGGGGCATGGCTACACCTTC.

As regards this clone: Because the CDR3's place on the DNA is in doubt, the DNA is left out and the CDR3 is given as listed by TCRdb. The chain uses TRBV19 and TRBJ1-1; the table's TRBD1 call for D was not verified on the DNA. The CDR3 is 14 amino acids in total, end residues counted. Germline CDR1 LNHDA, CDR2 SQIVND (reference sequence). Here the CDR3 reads CASSIGFGQGATFF.

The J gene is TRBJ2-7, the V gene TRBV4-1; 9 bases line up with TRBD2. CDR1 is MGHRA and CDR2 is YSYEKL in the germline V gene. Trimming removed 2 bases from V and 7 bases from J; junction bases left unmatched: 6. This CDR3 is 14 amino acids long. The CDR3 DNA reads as TGCGCCAGCAGCCAATGGGTAGCGGGAGATGAGCAGTACTTC. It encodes CASSQWVAGDEQYF.

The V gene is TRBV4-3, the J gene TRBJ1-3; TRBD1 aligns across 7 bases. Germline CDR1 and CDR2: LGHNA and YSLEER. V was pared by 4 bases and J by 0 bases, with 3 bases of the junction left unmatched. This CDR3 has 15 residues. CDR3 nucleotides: TGCGCCAGCAGCCGAGGGACAGACTCTGGAAACACCATATATTTT. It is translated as CASSRGTDSGNTIYF.

The CDR3 DNA sequence: TGCGCCAGCAGTCCTGGACTCTACGAGCAGTACTTC. Amino acid sequence: CASSPGLYEQYF. The J gene is TRBJ2-7, the V gene TRBV10-2; TRBD2 is a possible D gene (5 bases). Germline CDR1 is WSHSY and CDR2 is SAAADI. Deletions cut 5 bases from V and 3 bases from J, with 8 bases between. CDR3 length equals 12 residues.

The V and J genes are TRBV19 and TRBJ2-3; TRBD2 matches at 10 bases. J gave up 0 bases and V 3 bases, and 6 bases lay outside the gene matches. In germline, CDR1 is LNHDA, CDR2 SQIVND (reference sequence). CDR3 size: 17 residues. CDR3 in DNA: TGTGCCAGTAGTATTGGACTAGCGGCCTCAAGCACAGATACGCAGTATTTT. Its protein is CASSIGLAASSTDTQYF.